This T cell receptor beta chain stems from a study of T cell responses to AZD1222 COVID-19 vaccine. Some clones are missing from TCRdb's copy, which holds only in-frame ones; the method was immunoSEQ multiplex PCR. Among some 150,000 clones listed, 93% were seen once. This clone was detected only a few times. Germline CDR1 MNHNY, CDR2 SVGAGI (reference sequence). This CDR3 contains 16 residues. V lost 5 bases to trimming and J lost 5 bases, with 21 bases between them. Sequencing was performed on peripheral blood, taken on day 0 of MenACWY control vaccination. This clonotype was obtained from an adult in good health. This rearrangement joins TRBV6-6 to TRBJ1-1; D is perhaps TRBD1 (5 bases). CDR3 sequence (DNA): TGTGCCAGCAGTCGACTACGCCCAGGGCCGGGAACTGAAGCTTTCTTT. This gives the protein CASSRLRPGPGTEAFF.